The rows below give T cell receptor beta chains drawn from one sample of a study of shared clonotypes between healthy human individuals. The method was immunoSEQ multiplex PCR; TCRdb's version includes in-frame clones alone and lacks a portion of them. The sample holds more than 2 million clones, 85% to 95% seen once. The specimen sequenced was naive CD4+ T cells sorted from blood. The receptor set was obtained from a man younger than 35 in good health. The CDR3 runs from the conserved cysteine through the conserved F or W. The D gene is left open where the match is weak. Clone size is not always given. Where it is, it says once, few, many or a class for expanded clones.

d_gene,abundance,v_gene,j_gene,CDR3nt,CDR3aa
.,.,TRBV7-3,TRBJ1-1,TGTGCCAGCAGCTTAGATGGTAACGGGGAAGCTTTCTTT,CASSLDGNGEAFF
.,.,TRBV2,TRBJ2-2,TGTGCCAGCAGTAAAGACACGAACACCGGGGAGCTGTTTTTT,CASSKDTNTGELFF
.,.,TRBV30,TRBJ2-1,TGTGCCTGGAGTCGCCAGGGGGGATTTTCCTACAATGAGCAGTTCTTC,CAWSRQGGFSYNEQFF
TRBD1,once,TRBV28,TRBJ1-4,TGTGCCAGCAGCCGTTCACAGGGGGCGGGTGAAAAACTGTTTTTT,CASSRSQGAGEKLFF
TRBD2,.,TRBV4-3,TRBJ2-2,TGCGCCAGCAGCCAATCGGGGGGTAGCGCAAACACCGGGGAGCTGTTTTTT,CASSQSGGSANTGELFF
TRBD1,.,TRBV6-6,TRBJ2-7,TGTGCCAGCTGCGGACAGGGCTACGAGCAGTACTTC,CASCGQGYEQYF
.,.,TRBV18,TRBJ1-5,TGTGCCAGCTCACCTGCTAGGGGTCAGCCCCAGCATTTT,CASSPARGQPQHF
.,.,TRBV30,TRBJ2-5,TGTGCCTGGAGCCCCGGGGTCCCAGAGACCCAGTACTTC,CAWSPGVPETQYF
TRBD1,.,TRBV6-6,TRBJ1-1,TGTGCCAGCAGTCATGGACAGGGCCGGACTGAAGCTTTCTTT,CASSHGQGRTEAFF
.,.,TRBV5-1,TRBJ1-4,TGCGCCAGCAGCCCCCGTCCAGGGAATCCTAATGAAAAACTGTTTTTT,CASSPRPGNPNEKLFF
TRBD1,.,TRBV18,TRBJ2-7,TGTGCCAGCTCACCCTTCCAGGGGGCGAGTTACGAGCAGTACTTC,CASSPFQGASYEQYF
TRBD2,.,TRBV7-2,TRBJ2-1,TGTGCCAGCAGCACGGGACTAGCGGGAGATAATGAGCAGTTCTTC,CASSTGLAGDNEQFF
.,once,TRBV7-3,TRBJ1-1,TGTGCCAGCAGCCAGGACTGGAACACTGAAGCTTTCTTT,CASSQDWNTEAFF
TRBD1,.,TRBV6-1,TRBJ2-1,TGTGCCAGCCATGTGGGGACAGGGGGTTGGAATGAGCAGTTCTTC,CASHVGTGGWNEQFF
.,.,TRBV7-2,TRBJ1-3,TGTGCCAGCAGCCAACAGGGTTCTGGAAACACCATATATTTT,CASSQQGSGNTIYF
TRBD2,.,TRBV7-8,TRBJ2-5,TGTGCCAGCAGCCACCGTACTAGCGGGGGGGGAGTTGAGACCCAGTACTTC,CASSHRTSGGGVETQYF
.,.,TRBV28,TRBJ2-7,TGTGCCAGCAGTTTTCGGGGGGCCCACGAGCAGTACTTC,CASSFRGAHEQYF
TRBD2,.,TRBV30,TRBJ2-1,TGTGCCTGGAATGGACTAGCGGGGAACAATGAGCAGTTCTTC,CAWNGLAGNNEQFF
TRBD2,.,TRBV28,TRBJ2-7,TGTGCCAGCAGTTACTCCGGGACTAGCGGGAAAATAAGCGACGAGCAGTACTTC,CASSYSGTSGKISDEQYF
.,.,TRBV30,TRBJ2-2,TGTGCCTGGAGTTCTCGGCGAATAGACACCGGGGAGCTGTTTTTT,CAWSSRRIDTGELFF
.,.,TRBV10-3,TRBJ2-7,TGTGCCATCAGTGATAAACGTGACGAGCAGTACTTC,CAISDKRDEQYF
TRBD2,.,TRBV7-2,TRBJ2-1,TGTGCCAGCAGCCTACTAGCGGGAGGGCCCTCGACCTACAATGAGCAGTTCTTC,CASSLLAGGPSTYNEQFF
TRBD1,once,TRBV5-1,TRBJ2-5,TGCGCCAGCCACAGAGGGACAGGTCAAGAGACCCAGTACTTC,CASHRGTGQETQYF
.,.,TRBV5-1,TRBJ2-5,TGCGCCAGCACGGTAGGGACCCAAGAGACCCAGTACTTC,CASTVGTQETQYF
.,.,TRBV6-5,TRBJ1-3,TGTGCCAGCACCCGGGACATATCATCTGGAAACACCATATATTTT,CASTRDISSGNTIYF
.,.,TRBV6-4,TRBJ2-2,TGTGCCAGCAGTGAACAAATGAACACCGGGGAGCTGTTTTTT,CASSEQMNTGELFF
.,.,TRBV2,TRBJ1-1,TGTGCCAGCACCCTCGCATTGACGGGCGACGCTTTCTTT,CASTLALTGDAFF
.,.,TRBV4-1,TRBJ1-3,TGCGCCAGCAGCCGGGTCGACGGAAACACCATATATTTT,CASSRVDGNTIYF
.,.,TRBV30,TRBJ2-5,TGTGCCTACCGAGCGGAGGAGACCCAGTACTTC,CAYRAEETQYF
.,.,TRBV5-1,TRBJ2-3,TGCGCCAGCAGCTTGGGGTCTAGCAGTGGAACAGATACGCAGTATTTT,CASSLGSSSGTDTQYF
.,.,TRBV5-1,TRBJ2-7,TGCGCCAGCAGCGGCGGGATCCGCGGACCCTACGAGCAGTACTTC,CASSGGIRGPYEQYF
TRBD1,.,TRBV6-5,TRBJ1-5,TGTGCCAGCAGACTGGGACAGTATAGCAATCAGCCCCAGCATTTT,CASRLGQYSNQPQHF
TRBD2,.,TRBV5-1,TRBJ2-1,TGCGCCAGCAGTTTGGTAGCGGGGAACAATGAGCAGTTCTTC,CASSLVAGNNEQFF
.,.,TRBV30,TRBJ2-3,TGTGCCTGGAGAGGGACTTTAAGCACAGATACGCAGTATTTT,CAWRGTLSTDTQYF
TRBD2,.,TRBV2,TRBJ2-1,TGTGCCAGCATCTTTCCGGGACTAGGTCGAGGTGAGCAGTTCTTC,CASIFPGLGRGEQFF
TRBD1,.,TRBV5-1,TRBJ1-2,TGCGCCAGCAGCTTGGGACCCACAGGGGGCAACTATGGCTACACCTTC,CASSLGPTGGNYGYTF
TRBD2,once,TRBV2,TRBJ2-7,TGTGCCAGCACCCAGCGAGGGGACTACCTTCTACCATACTCCTACGAGCAGTACTTC,CASTQRGDYLLPYSYEQYF
TRBD1,.,TRBV6-4,TRBJ2-3,TGTGCCAGCTGGGGACAGGGTTCCACAGATACGCAGTATTTT,CASWGQGSTDTQYF
.,.,TRBV6-1,TRBJ2-5,TGTGCCACGGGCGGTGGGTCCCGGGTAGAGACCCAGTACTTC,CATGGGSRVETQYF
.,.,TRBV7-2,TRBJ2-7,TGTGCCAGCAGCCCCGGCGGAGGGTGGGAGCAGTACTTC,CASSPGGGWEQYF
TRBD1,.,TRBV2,TRBJ1-1,TGTGCCAGCAGAGGCCAAACAGGGGGCACTGAAGCTTTCTTT,CASRGQTGGTEAFF
.,.,TRBV19,TRBJ1-2,TGTGCCAGTATTCAAGGGGCCCTTCAGGGAAGGGGTGGCGGCTACACCTTC,CASIQGALQGRGGGYTF
TRBD1,.,TRBV5-6,TRBJ1-2,TGTGCCAGCAGCACAGACAGGGGCGCCTATGGCTACACCTTC,CASSTDRGAYGYTF
.,.,TRBV25-1,TRBJ1-2,TGTGCCAGCAGTGAATTAGGGGAGGCCTATGGCTACACCTTC,CASSELGEAYGYTF
.,.,TRBV2,TRBJ1-5,TGTGCCAGCAGTGAACAGGGGAGCAATCAGCCCCAGCATTTT,CASSEQGSNQPQHF
TRBD2,.,TRBV2,TRBJ2-5,TGTGCCAGCAATCCTTCTAGCGGGGGGAACCAAGAGACCCAGTACTTC,CASNPSSGGNQETQYF
.,.,TRBV27,TRBJ1-1,TGTGCCAGCAGTTTATCGAAAGTGAACACTGAAGCTTTCTTT,CASSLSKVNTEAFF
.,.,TRBV18,TRBJ1-2,TGTGCCAGCTCACGAGACAGCTCCTATGGCTACACCTTC,CASSRDSSYGYTF
.,once,TRBV10-3,TRBJ2-1,TGTGCCATCAGTGAACTAGGTGATAATGAGCAGTTCTTC,CAISELGDNEQFF
TRBD1,.,TRBV28,TRBJ1-2,TGTGCCAGCAGTCCCAACCAGGGGGCGGGCCTTTATGGCTACACCTTC,CASSPNQGAGLYGYTF
.,.,TRBV7-2,TRBJ2-7,TGTGCCAGCAGCCCACGTTCTACCTACGAGCAGTACTTC,CASSPRSTYEQYF
.,once,TRBV30,TRBJ2-5,TGTGCCTGGAGTGTTGAGACCCAGTACTTC,CAWSVETQYF
.,.,TRBV18,TRBJ2-1,TGTGCCAGCTCACCACGGGTCCCTCCCGATGAGCAGTTCTTC,CASSPRVPPDEQFF
.,.,TRBV6-1,TRBJ2-2,TGTGCCAGCAGTCCAGTAAACACCGGGGAGCTGTTTTTT,CASSPVNTGELFF